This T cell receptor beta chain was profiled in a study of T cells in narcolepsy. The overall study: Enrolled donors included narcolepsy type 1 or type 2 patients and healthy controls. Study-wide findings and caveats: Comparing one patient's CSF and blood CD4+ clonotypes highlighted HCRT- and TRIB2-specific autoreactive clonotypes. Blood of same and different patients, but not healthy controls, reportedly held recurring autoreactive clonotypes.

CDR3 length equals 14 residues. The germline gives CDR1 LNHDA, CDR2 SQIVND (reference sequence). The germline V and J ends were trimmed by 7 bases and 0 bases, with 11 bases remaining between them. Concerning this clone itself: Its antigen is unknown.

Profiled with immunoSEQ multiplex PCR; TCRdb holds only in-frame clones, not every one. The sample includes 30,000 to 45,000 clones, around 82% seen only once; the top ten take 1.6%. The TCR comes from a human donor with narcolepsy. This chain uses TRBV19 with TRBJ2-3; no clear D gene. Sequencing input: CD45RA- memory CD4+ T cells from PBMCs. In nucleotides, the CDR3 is TGTGCCAGTACCCCGTGGGCTAGCACAGATACGCAGTATTTT. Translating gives CASTPWASTDTQYF.